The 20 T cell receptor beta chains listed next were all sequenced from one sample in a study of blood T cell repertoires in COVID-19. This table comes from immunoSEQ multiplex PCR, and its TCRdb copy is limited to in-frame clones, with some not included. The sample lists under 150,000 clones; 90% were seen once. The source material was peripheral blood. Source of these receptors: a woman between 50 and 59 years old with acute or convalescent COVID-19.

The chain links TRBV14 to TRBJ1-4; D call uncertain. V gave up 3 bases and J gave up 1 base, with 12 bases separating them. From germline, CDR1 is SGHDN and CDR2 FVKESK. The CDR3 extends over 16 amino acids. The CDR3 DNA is TGTGCCAGCAGCCACCGGGAGAAGGGAACTAATGAAAAACTGTTTTTT. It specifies CASSHREKGTNEKLFF.

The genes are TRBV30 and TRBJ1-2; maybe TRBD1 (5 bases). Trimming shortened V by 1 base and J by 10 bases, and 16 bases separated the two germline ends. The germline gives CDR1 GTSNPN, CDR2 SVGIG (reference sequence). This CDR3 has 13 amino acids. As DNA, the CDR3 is TGTGCCTGGAGTGGGGGCCGTATGGAGATCTACACCTTC. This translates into CAWSGGRMEIYTF.

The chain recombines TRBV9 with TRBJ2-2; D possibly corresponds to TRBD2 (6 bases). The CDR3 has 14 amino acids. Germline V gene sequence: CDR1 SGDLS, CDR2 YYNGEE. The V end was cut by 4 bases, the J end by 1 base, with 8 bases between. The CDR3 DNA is TGTGCCAGCAGCCCGCGGGGGAACACCGGGGAGCTGTTTTTT. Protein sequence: CASSPRGNTGELFF.

The CDR3: CASSRGGGNNEQFF. DNA of the CDR3: TGTGCCAGCAGCCGGGGTGGGGGCAACAATGAGCAGTTCTTC. The V gene is TRBV7-3, the J gene TRBJ2-1; weak D call: TRBD1 (6 bases). Trimming stripped 5 bases from V and 5 bases from J, with 13 bases between. From germline, CDR1 is SGHTA and CDR2 FQGTGA. The CDR3 has 14 residues.

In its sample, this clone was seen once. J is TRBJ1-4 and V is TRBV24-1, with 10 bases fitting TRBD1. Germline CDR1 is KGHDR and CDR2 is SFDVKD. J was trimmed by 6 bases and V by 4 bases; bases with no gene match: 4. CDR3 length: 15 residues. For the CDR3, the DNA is TGTGCCACCAGTGACCCCGGGACAGGGGATGAAAAACTGTTTTTT. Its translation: CATSDPGTGDEKLFF.

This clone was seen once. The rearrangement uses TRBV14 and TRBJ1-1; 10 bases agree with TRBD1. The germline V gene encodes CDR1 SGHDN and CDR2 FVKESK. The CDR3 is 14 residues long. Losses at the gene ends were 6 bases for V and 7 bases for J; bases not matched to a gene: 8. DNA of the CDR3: TGTGCCAGCAGAGACAGGGGGCGCGTTGGTGAAGCTTTCTTT. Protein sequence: CASRDRGRVGEAFF. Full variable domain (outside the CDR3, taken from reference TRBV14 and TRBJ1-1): EAGVTQFPSHSVIEKGQTVTLRCDPISGHDNLYWYRRVMGKEIKFLLHFVKESKQDESGMPNNRFLAERTGGTYSTLKVQPAELEDSGVYFCASRDRGRVGEAFFGQGTRLTVV.

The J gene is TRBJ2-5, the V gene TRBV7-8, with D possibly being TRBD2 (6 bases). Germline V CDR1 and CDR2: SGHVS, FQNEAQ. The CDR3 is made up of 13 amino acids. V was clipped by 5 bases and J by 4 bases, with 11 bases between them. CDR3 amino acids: CASSLTRLETQYF. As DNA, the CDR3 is TGTGCCAGCAGCCTGACTAGATTAGAGACCCAGTACTTC.

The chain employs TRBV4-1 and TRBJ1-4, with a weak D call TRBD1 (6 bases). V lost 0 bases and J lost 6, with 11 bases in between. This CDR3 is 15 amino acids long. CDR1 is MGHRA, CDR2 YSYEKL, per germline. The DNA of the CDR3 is TGCGCCAGCAGCCAAGAGGGGGGGCCCGATGAAAAACTGTTTTTT. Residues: CASSQEGGPDEKLFF.

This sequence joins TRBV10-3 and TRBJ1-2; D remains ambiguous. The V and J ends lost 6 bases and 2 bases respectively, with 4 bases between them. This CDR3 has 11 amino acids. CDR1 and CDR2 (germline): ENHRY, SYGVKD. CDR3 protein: CAISYNYGYTF. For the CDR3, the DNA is TGTGCCATCAGCTACAACTATGGCTACACCTTC.

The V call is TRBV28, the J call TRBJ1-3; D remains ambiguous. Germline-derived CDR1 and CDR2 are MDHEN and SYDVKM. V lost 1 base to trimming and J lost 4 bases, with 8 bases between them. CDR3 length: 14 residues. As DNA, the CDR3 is TGTGCCAGCAGTTTATTGCAGTCCGGAAACACCATATATTTT. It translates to CASSLLQSGNTIYF.

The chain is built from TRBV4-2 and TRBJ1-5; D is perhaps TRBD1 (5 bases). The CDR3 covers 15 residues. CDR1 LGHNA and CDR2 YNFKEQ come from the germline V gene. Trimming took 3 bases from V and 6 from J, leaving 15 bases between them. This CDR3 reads CASSQGLDTGQPQHF. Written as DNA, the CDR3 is TGTGCCAGCAGCCAGGGGCTGGATACGGGTCAGCCCCAGCATTTT.

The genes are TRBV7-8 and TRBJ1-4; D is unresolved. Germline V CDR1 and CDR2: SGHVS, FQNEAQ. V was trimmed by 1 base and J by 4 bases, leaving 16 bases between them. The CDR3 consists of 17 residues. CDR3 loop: CASSLERGQTLNEKLFF. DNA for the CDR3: TGTGCCAGCAGCTTAGAACGGGGTCAGACCCTTAATGAAAAACTGTTTTTT.

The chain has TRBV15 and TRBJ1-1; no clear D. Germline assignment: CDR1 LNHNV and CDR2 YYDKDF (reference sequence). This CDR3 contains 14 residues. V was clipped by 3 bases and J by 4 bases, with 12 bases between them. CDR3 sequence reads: CATSSGLWGTEAFF. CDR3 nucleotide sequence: TGTGCCACCAGCAGTGGACTCTGGGGCACTGAAGCTTTCTTT.

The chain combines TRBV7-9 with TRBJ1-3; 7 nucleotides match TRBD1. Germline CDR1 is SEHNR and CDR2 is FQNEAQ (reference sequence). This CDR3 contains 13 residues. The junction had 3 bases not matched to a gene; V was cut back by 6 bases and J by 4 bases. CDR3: CASREGAGNTIYF. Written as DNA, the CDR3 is TGTGCCAGCAGAGAGGGGGCGGGAAACACCATATATTTT. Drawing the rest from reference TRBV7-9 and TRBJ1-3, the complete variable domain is DTGVSQNPRHKITKRGQNVTFRCDPISEHNRLYWYRQTLGQGPEFLTYFQNEAQLEKSRLLSDRFSAERPKGSFSTLEIQRTEQGDSAMYLCASREGAGNTIYFGEGSWLTVV.

In DNA, the CDR3 is TGTGCCATCAGTGTGGGGGGGCAGGGCCCCTACGAGCAGTACTTC. This codes for CAISVGGQGPYEQYF. This sequence joins TRBV10-3 and TRBJ2-7; possible D gene TRBD2, 7 bases. V was trimmed by 4 bases and J by 2 bases, leaving 15 bases between them. This CDR3 is 15 amino acids long. Germline V gene lookup returns CDR1 ENHRY and CDR2 SYGVKD.

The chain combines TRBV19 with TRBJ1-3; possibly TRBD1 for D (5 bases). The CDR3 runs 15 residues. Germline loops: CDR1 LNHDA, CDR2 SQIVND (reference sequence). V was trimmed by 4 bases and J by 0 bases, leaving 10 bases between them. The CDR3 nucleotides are TGTGCCAGTAGTACCACAGGCATCTCTGGAAACACCATATATTTT. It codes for CASSTTGISGNTIYF.

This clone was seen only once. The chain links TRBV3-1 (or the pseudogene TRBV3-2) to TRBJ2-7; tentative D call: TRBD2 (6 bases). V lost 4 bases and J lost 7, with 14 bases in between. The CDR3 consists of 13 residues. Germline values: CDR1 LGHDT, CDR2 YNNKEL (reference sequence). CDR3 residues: CASSRLTAGEQYF. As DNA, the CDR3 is TGTGCCAGCAGCCGTTTGACGGCGGGGGAGCAGTACTTC.

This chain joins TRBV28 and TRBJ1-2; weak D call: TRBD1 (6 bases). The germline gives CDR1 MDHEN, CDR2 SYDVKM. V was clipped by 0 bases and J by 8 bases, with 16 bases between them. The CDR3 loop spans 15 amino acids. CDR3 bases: TGTGCCAGCAGTTTATGGGGGGCCCCTCAGGGGGGCTACACCTTC. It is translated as CASSLWGAPQGGYTF.

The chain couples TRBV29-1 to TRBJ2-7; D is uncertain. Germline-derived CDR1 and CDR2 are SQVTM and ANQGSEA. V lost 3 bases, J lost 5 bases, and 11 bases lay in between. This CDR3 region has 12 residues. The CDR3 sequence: CSVEGRRDEQYF. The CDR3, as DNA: TGCAGCGTTGAGGGCCGGCGCGACGAGCAGTACTTC.

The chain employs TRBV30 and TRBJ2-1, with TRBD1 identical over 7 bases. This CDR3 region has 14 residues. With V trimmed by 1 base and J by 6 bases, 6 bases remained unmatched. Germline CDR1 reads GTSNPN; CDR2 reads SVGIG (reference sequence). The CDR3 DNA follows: TGTGCCTGGAGTGAGGGGGCCTCTGGCAATGAGCAGTTCTTC. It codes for CAWSEGASGNEQFF. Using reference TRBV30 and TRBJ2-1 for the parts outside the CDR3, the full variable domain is SQTIHQWPATLVQPVGSPLSLECTVEGTSNPNLYWYRQAAGRGLQLLFYSVGIGQISSEVPQNLSASRPQDRQFILSSKKLLLSDSGFYLCAWSEGASGNEQFFGPGTRLTVL.